This entry is about one TCR beta chain. As yet, its antigen is unknown. CDR1 and CDR2 (germline): SGHAT, FQNNGV. V shed 4 bases, J shed 7 bases, and the junction held 8 bases outside the gene matches. The CDR3 sequence is 15 residues long. The record originates from a study of T cell responses to AZD1222 COVID-19 vaccine. Study observations and caveats: The repertoires were collected only after the peak T cell response. Regions 160-218 and 743-854 dominated among vaccine-associated CD4 TCRs spanning spike. With two AZD1222 doses given, Spike-specific TCR breadth and depth both rose. Donors were largely white British and mainly female; clonal diversity was possibly underestimated.

The protocol was immunoSEQ multiplex PCR, while the TCRdb copy is restricted to in-frame clones and leaves out a portion. This sample has 45,000 to 55,000 clones, with roughly 84% found just once. The chain combines TRBV11-2 with TRBJ1-4; TRBD1 matches at 8 bases. The clonotype comes from an adult in good health. Sample: peripheral blood, taken on day 0 of MenACWY control vaccination. The CDR3 bases are TGTGCCAGCAGCTCAACCGGGACAGGAGCTGAAAAACTGTTTTTT. Its translation: CASSSTGTGAEKLFF.